This is a list of T cell receptor beta chains from one sample in a study of technical replicates of blood from several donors. The method was immunoSEQ multiplex PCR; TCRdb's version includes in-frame clones alone and lacks a portion of them. In the table there are 90,000 to 100,000 clones, nearly 97% of which are singletons. The sequenced material came from T cells isolated from PBMCs. Receptor source: a human donor in good health. The CDR3 runs from the conserved cysteine through the conserved F or W. A D gene is named only where the DNA matches it firmly. The size field is filled for only some rows; it gives once, few, many or a size class.

v_call	j_call	clone_size	d_call	cdr3_aa	cdr3_nt
TRBV2	TRBJ1-2	-	-	CATAAGSTNYGYTF	TGTGCCACCGCCGCGGGATCCACAAACTATGGCTACACCTTC
TRBV6-5	TRBJ2-7	-	-	CASSYQGLTSGQYF	TGTGCCAGCAGTTACCAGGGGCTCACGAGCGGGCAGTACTTC
TRBV10-2	TRBJ1-2	-	TRBD1	CASGRDRANYGYTF	TGCGCCAGCGGACGGGACAGGGCGAACTATGGCTACACCTTC
TRBV18	TRBJ1-5	-	-	CASSPVESRGNQPQHF	TGTGCCAGCTCACCGGTCGAGTCACGGGGCAATCAGCCCCAGCATTTT
TRBV6-1	TRBJ2-1	once	-	CASRRAYYNEQFF	TGTGCCAGCAGGAGGGCCTATTACAATGAGCAGTTCTTC
TRBV5-1	TRBJ2-3	once	TRBD1	CASSPLSPGQTFTDTQYF	TGCGCCAGCAGCCCACTATCCCCGGGACAGACGTTCACAGATACGCAGTATTTT
TRBV15	TRBJ2-1	-	-	CATSRARELVYNEQFF	TGTGCCACCAGCAGAGCCAGGGAATTGGTGTACAATGAGCAGTTCTTC
TRBV7-6	TRBJ2-7	-	TRBD1	CASSVEQGATYEQYF	TGTGCCAGCAGCGTTGAACAGGGGGCAACCTACGAGCAGTACTTC
TRBV7-8	TRBJ2-3	-	-	CASSLVRLRSTDTQYF	TGTGCCAGCAGCTTAGTGAGACTCCGATCCACAGATACGCAGTATTTT
TRBV29-1	TRBJ2-7	once	-	CSVVDSPLDYEQYF	TGCAGCGTTGTTGACTCTCCTTTAGATTACGAGCAGTACTTC
TRBV25-1	TRBJ2-7	-	TRBD2	CASSESTAGDFYEQYF	TGTGCCAGCAGTGAATCGACAGCGGGAGACTTCTACGAGCAGTACTTC
TRBV7-9	TRBJ2-7	-	-	CASSLLGRGRDSYEQYF	TGTGCCAGCAGCTTATTAGGGCGAGGGCGGGATTCCTACGAGCAGTACTTC
TRBV5-8	TRBJ1-1	-	-	CASSGEIEAFF	TGTGCCAGCAGCGGTGAGATTGAAGCTTTCTTT
TRBV21-1	TRBJ2-7	-	-	CASSRQGREAHDEQYF	TGTGCCAGCAGTCGACAGGGTAGGGAGGCCCACGACGAGCAGTACTTC
TRBV6-5	TRBJ1-3	-	TRBD1	CASSSQGNTGNTIYF	TGTGCCAGCAGTTCACAGGGGAATACTGGAAACACCATATATTTT
TRBV29-1	TRBJ2-5	-	TRBD2	CSVGTRLKETQYF	TGCAGCGTGGGGACTAGGTTGAAAGAGACCCAGTACTTC
TRBV6-5	TRBJ2-1	-	TRBD2	CASRPSGRGDEQFF	TGTGCCAGCAGACCCAGCGGGAGGGGTGATGAGCAGTTCTTC
TRBV28	TRBJ1-5	-	-	CASSLRGSGQPQHF	TGTGCCAGCAGTTTAAGGGGGTCGGGTCAGCCCCAGCATTTT
TRBV28	TRBJ1-4	-	-	CASSSPSSGEKLFF	TGTGCCAGCAGTTCCCCAAGCTCGGGTGAAAAACTGTTTTTT
TRBV5-4	TRBJ2-5	once	-	CASSSMDTGGETQYF	TGTGCCAGCAGCTCCATGGACACCGGTGGGGAGACCCAGTACTTC
TRBV6-5	TRBJ1-1	-	TRBD1	CASSLDRGDTEAFF	TGTGCCAGCAGCCTCGACAGGGGGGACACTGAAGCTTTCTTT
TRBV10-3	TRBJ2-2	-	TRBD2	CAIRGLVPGELFF	TGTGCCATCAGGGGACTAGTCCCCGGGGAGCTGTTTTTT
TRBV19	TRBJ2-3	-	-	CASSIRDTSTDTQYF	TGTGCCAGTAGTATAAGGGACACTAGCACAGATACGCAGTATTTT
TRBV28	TRBJ2-7	-	-	CASSLSLARSYEQYF	TGTGCCAGCAGTTTATCCCTAGCGAGATCCTACGAGCAGTACTTC
TRBV4-2	TRBJ1-5	once	TRBD1	CASSQAGTGGSLNQPQHF	TGTGCCAGCAGCCAAGCCGGGACAGGAGGATCCCTCAATCAGCCCCAGCATTTT
TRBV6-1	TRBJ1-2	-	-	CASSRNGVNYGYTF	TGTGCCAGCAGTCGCAACGGGGTAAACTATGGCTACACCTTC
TRBV9	TRBJ2-7	-	-	CASSVSLAGLGGPSEQYF	TGTGCCAGCAGCGTTTCTCTTGCGGGACTCGGAGGACCCTCCGAGCAGTACTTC
TRBV5-1	TRBJ1-1	-	-	CASSLGPLAGRGEDTEAFF	TGCGCCAGCAGCTTGGGGCCCCTGGCGGGACGAGGGGAAGACACTGAAGCTTTCTTT
TRBV6-5	TRBJ2-7	-	TRBD1	CASRGTGFYEQYF	TGTGCCAGCCGAGGGACAGGGTTCTACGAGCAGTACTTC
TRBV4-1	TRBJ2-2	few	-	CASSQDKNTHTGELFF	TGCGCCAGCAGCCAAGATAAGAACACGCACACCGGGGAGCTGTTTTTT